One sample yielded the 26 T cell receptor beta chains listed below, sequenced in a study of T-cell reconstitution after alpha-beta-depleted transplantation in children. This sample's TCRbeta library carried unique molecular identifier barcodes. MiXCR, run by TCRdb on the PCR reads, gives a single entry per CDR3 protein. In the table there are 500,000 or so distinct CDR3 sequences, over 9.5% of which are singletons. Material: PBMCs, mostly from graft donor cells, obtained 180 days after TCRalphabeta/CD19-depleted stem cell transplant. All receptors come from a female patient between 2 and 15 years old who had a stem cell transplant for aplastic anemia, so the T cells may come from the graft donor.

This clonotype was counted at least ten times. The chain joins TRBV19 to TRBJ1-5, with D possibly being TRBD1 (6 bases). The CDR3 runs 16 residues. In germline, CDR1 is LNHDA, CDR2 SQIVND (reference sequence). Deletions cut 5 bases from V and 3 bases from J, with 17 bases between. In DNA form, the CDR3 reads TGTGCCAGTAGTGCGCCGGTCACAGGGTACAATCAGCCCCAGCATTTT. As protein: CASSAPVTGYNQPQHF.

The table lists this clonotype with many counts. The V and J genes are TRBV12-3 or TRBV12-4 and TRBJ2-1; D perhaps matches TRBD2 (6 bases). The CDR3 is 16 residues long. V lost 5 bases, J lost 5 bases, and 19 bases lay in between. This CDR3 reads CASSAPRDSPDNEQFF. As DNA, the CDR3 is TGTGCCAGCAGTGCCCCCCGGGACTCCCCTGACAATGAGCAGTTCTTC.

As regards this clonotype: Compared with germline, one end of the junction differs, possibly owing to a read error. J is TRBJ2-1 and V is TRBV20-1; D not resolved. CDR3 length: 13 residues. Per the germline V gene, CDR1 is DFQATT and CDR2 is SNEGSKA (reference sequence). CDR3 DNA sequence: TGCAGTGCTGGAGAACACCTCTTAAATGAGCAGTTCTTC. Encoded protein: CSAGEHLLNEQFF.

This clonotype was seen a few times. Written as DNA, the CDR3 is TGTGCCAGCAGCTTAGGGCATTCTAACTATGGCTACACCTTC. Its protein product is CASSLGHSNYGYTF. The chain employs TRBV7-6 and TRBJ1-2; D is unresolved. Deletions cut 1 base from V and 0 bases from J, with 6 bases between. This CDR3 contains 14 residues. The germline gives CDR1 SGHVS, CDR2 FNYEAQ. Complete variable domain (other parts from reference TRBV7-6 and TRBJ1-2): GAGVSQSPRYKVTKRGQDVALRCDPISGHVSLYWYRQALGQGPEFLTYFNYEAQQDKSGLPNDRFSAERPEGSISTLTIQRTEQRDSAMYRCASSLGHSNYGYTFGSGTRLTVV.

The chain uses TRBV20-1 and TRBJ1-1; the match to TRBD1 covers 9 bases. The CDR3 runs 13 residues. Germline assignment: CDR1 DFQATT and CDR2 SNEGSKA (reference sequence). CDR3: CSAAQGANTEAFF. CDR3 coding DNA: TGCAGCGCGGCACAGGGGGCGAACACTGAAGCTTTCTTT.

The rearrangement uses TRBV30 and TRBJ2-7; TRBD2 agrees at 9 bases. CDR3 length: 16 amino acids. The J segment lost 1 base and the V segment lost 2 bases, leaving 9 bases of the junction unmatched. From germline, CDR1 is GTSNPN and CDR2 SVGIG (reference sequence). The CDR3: CAWSLGSLAGSYEQYF. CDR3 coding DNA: TGTGCCTGGAGTTTGGGTTCCCTAGCGGGGTCCTACGAGCAGTACTTC. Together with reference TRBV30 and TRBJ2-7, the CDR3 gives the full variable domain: SQTIHQWPATLVQPVGSPLSLECTVEGTSNPNLYWYRQAAGRGLQLLFYSVGIGQISSEVPQNLSASRPQDRQFILSSKKLLLSDSGFYLCAWSLGSLAGSYEQYFGPGTRLTVT.

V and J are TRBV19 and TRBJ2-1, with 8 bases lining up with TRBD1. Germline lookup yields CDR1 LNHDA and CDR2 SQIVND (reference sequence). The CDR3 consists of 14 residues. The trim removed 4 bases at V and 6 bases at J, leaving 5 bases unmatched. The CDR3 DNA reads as TGTGCCAGTAGTAACCAGGGGGCGCGCAATGAGCAGTTCTTC. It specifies CASSNQGARNEQFF.

CDR3 DNA sequence: TGTGCCAGCAGCCAGGAACAGGTCCACGAGCAGTACTTC. Translated: CASSQEQVHEQYF. This chain links TRBV14 with TRBJ2-3; perhaps TRBD1 as D (5 bases). The DNA end lines up better with TRBJ2-7; the J call may be wrong. This CDR3 has 13 amino acids. Germline V gene data show CDR1 as SGHDN and CDR2 as FVKESK.

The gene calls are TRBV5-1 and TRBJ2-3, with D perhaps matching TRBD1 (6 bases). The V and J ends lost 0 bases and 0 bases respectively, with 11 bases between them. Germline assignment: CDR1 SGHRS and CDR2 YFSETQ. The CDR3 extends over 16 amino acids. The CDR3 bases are TGCGCCAGCAGCTTGGAGGGACAACTTAGCACAGATACGCAGTATTTT. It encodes CASSLEGQLSTDTQYF.

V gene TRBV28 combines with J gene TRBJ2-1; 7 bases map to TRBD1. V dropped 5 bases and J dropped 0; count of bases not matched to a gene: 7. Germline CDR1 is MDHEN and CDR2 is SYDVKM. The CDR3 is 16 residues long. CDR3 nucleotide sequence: TGTGCCAGCAGTATAACGACAGGGAGCTCCTACAATGAGCAGTTCTTC. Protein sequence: CASSITTGSSYNEQFF.

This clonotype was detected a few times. The CDR3 is CASSSLVEVQETQYF. CDR3 in DNA: TGCGCCAGCAGCTCATTAGTGGAGGTGCAAGAGACCCAGTACTTC. The chain carries TRBV5-1 and TRBJ2-5; tentative D call: TRBD2 (5 bases). V lost 3 bases and J 2 bases, leaving 14 bases between the germline ends. The CDR3 is made up of 15 amino acids. In germline, CDR1 is SGHRS, CDR2 YFSETQ.

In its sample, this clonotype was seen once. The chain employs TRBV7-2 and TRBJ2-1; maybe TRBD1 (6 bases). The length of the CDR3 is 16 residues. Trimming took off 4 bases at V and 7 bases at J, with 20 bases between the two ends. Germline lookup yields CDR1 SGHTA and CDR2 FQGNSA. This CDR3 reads CASSSHGAGVSNEQFF. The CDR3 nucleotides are TGTGCCAGCAGCTCCCATGGAGCAGGGGTGTCAAATGAGCAGTTCTTC.

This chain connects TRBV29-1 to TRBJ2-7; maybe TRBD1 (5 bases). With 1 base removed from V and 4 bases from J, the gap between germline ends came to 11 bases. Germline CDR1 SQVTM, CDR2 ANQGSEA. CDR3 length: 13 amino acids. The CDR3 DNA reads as TGCAGCGTTGAAGGTCAGGGAATTTACGAGCAGTACTTC. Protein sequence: CSVEGQGIYEQYF.

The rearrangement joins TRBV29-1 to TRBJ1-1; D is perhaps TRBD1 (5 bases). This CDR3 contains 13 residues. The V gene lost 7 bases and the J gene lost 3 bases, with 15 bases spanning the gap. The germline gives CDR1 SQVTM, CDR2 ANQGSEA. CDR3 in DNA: TGCAGCGGCGCTCGGACGGGGGACACTGAAGCTTTCTTT. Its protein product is CSGARTGDTEAFF.

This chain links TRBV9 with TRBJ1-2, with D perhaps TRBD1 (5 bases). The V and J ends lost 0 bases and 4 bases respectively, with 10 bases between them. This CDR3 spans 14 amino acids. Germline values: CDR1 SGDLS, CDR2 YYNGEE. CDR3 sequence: CASSVAGGSYGYTF. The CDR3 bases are TGTGCCAGCAGCGTAGCTGGGGGTTCCTATGGCTACACCTTC.

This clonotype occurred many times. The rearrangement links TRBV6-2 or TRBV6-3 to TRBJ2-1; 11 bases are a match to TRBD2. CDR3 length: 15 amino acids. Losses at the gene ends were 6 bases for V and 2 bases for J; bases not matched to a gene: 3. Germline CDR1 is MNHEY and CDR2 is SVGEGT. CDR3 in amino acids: CASSRLAGTYNEQFF. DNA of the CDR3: TGTGCCAGCAGCCGACTAGCGGGGACCTACAATGAGCAGTTCTTC.

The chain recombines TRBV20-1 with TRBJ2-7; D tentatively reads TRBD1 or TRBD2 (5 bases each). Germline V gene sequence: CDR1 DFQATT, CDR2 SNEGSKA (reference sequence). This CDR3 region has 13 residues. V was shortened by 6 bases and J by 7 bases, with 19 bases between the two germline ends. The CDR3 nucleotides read TGCAGTGCCTGCCCGGGGACCGCGGGTGAGCAGTACTTC. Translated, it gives CSACPGTAGEQYF.

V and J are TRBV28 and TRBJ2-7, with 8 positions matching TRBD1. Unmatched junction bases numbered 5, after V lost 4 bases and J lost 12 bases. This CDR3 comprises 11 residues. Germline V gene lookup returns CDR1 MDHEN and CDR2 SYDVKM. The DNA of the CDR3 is TGTGCCAGCAGTTCCGCCGGGACAGGGTACTTC. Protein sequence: CASSSAGTGYF.

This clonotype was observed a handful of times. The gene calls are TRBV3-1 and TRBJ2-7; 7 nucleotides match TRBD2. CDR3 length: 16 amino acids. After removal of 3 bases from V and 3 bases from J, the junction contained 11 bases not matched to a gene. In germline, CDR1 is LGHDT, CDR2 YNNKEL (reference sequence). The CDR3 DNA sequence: TGTGCCAGCAGCCATCGGGGTCTAGCGGCCCTCTACGAGCAGTACGTC. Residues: CASSHRGLAALYEQYV.

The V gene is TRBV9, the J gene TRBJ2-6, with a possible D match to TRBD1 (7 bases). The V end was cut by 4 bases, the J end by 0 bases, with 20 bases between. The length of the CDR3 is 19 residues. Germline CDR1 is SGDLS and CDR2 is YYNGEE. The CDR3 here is CASSSLPQGGHSGANVLTF. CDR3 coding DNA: TGTGCCAGCAGCTCACTTCCTCAGGGGGGCCACTCTGGGGCCAACGTCCTGACTTTC.

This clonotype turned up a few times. The CDR3 sequence: CSADSGQGYTEAFF. The DNA for the CDR3 is TGCAGTGCCGACTCGGGACAGGGGTACACTGAAGCTTTCTTT. The J gene is TRBJ1-1, the V gene TRBV20-1; 10 bases align to TRBD1. The CDR3 is 14 residues long. CDR1 is DFQATT, CDR2 SNEGSKA, per germline (reference sequence). Losses at the gene ends were 6 bases for V and 3 bases for J; bases not matched to a gene: 7.

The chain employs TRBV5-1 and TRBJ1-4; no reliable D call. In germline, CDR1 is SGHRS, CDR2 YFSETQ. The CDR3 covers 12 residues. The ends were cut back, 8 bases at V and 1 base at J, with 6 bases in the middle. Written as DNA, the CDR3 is TGCGCCAGGAGGATAACTAATGAAAAACTGTTTTTT. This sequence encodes CARRITNEKLFF.

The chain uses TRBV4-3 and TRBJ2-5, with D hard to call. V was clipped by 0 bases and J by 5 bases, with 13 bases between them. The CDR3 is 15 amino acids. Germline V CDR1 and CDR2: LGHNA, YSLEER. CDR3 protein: CASSQEFLGWETQYF. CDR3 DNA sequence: TGCGCCAGCAGCCAAGAGTTTCTGGGTTGGGAGACCCAGTACTTC.

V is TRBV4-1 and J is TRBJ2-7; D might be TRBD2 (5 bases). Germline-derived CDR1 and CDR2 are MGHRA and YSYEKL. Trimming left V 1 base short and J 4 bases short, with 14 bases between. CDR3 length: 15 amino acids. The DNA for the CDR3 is TGCGCCAGCAGCCAAGGCTGGGCCGGGATGTACGAGCAGTACGTC. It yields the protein CASSQGWAGMYEQYV.

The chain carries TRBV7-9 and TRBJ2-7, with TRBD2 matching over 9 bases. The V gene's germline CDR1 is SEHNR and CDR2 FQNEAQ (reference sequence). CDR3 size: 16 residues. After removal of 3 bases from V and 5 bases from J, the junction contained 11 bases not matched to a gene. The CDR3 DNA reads TGTGCCAGCAGCTTTGGGGTAGCGGGAGTAGTCCACGAGCAGTACGTC. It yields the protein CASSFGVAGVVHEQYV.

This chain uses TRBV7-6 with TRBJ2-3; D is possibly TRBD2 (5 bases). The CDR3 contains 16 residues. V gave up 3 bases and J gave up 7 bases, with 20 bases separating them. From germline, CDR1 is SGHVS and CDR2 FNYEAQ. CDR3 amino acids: CASSLGRGPGENTQYF. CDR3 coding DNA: TGTGCCAGCAGCTTGGGGAGAGGTCCCGGGGAAAATACGCAGTATTTT.